The 7 T cell receptor beta chains below come from one sample, sequenced in a study of blood T cell repertoires in COVID-19. Some clones are missing from TCRdb's copy, which holds only in-frame ones; the method was immunoSEQ multiplex PCR. Of 200,000 to 300,000 clones detected, just under 85% appear once; the ten largest clones hold 5.5% to 7.5%. Material: peripheral blood. The origin of the receptors is a woman aged 60-75 years with active or convalescent COVID-19.

This clone was picked up one time. The chain is built from TRBV5-6 and TRBJ1-2; D not certain. The CDR3 covers 16 residues. V shed 5 bases and J shed 0 bases, with 17 bases lying between them. Germline V gene lookup returns CDR1 SGHDT and CDR2 YYEEEE. For the CDR3, the DNA is TGTGCCAGCAGTCCCACGCGGAACAAAGCTAACTATGGCTACACCTTC. Translating gives CASSPTRNKANYGYTF. The complete variable domain, with remaining parts taken from reference TRBV5-6 and TRBJ1-2, reads DAGVTQSPTHLIKTRGQQVTLRCSPKSGHDTVSWYQQALGQGPQFIFQYYEEEERQRGNFPDRFSGHQFPNYSSELNVNALLLGDSALYLCASSPTRNKANYGYTFGSGTRLTVV.

This chain uses TRBV5-6 with TRBJ2-5, with TRBD2 matching over 11 bases. The CDR3 is 16 residues long. CDR1 and CDR2 (germline): SGHDT, YYEEEE. Trimming removed 2 bases from V and 1 base from J; junction bases left unmatched: 4. The DNA of the CDR3 is TGTGCCAGCAGCTTACTAGCGGGGGTACTCCAAGAGACCCAGTACTTC. Amino acids: CASSLLAGVLQETQYF.

The chain is built from TRBV6-5 and TRBJ2-5, with 7 nucleotides matching TRBD2. Losses at the gene ends were 4 bases for V and 5 bases for J; bases not matched to a gene: 1. The CDR3 runs 12 residues. Per germline, CDR1 MNHEY and CDR2 SVGAGI. CDR3 loop: CASSWGGETQYF. The CDR3, as DNA: TGTGCCAGCAGTTGGGGGGGGGAGACCCAGTACTTC.

V usage is TRBV5-1 and J usage is TRBJ2-5; perhaps TRBD2 as D (5 bases). Germline loops: CDR1 SGHRS, CDR2 YFSETQ. The CDR3 has 16 amino acids. V dropped 2 bases and J dropped 4 bases, with 18 bases sitting between them. CDR3 protein: CASSLPKGREGETQYF. The CDR3 DNA follows: TGCGCCAGCAGCTTACCTAAAGGGAGAGAGGGAGAGACCCAGTACTTC.

The chain combines TRBV12-3 or TRBV12-4 with TRBJ2-7, with 7 bases fitting TRBD2. The CDR3 totals 13 residues. The V segment lost 6 bases and the J segment 2 bases; nucleotides outside the gene matches: 4. CDR3 DNA sequence: TGTGCCAGCAGACCTAGCGGTACCTACGAGCAGTACTTC. This translates into CASRPSGTYEQYF.

The chain couples TRBV6-5 to TRBJ1-3; no reliable D call. CDR1 is MNHEY, CDR2 SVGAGI, per germline. V gave up 4 bases and J gave up 0 bases, with 10 bases separating them. The CDR3 contains 15 residues. The CDR3: CASSSADYSGNTIYF. The CDR3 coding sequence is TGTGCCAGCAGTTCGGCGGACTACTCTGGAAACACCATATATTTT.

To note about this clone: Other DNA sequences in this specimen translate into the identical CDR3. This CDR3 reads CASSRETQYF. For the CDR3, the DNA is TGTGCCAGCAGCCGGGAGACCCAGTACTTC. This sequence joins TRBV6-5 and TRBJ2-5, with D unclear. CDR1 is MNHEY and CDR2 is SVGAGI in the germline V gene. Trimming took off 6 bases at V and 5 bases at J, with 4 bases between the two ends. This CDR3 has 10 amino acids.